The source of this T cell receptor (beta chain) is a study of cytomegalovirus exposure and HLA in healthy donors. About the research overall: From about 170 million T cells, an earlier analysis saw 100 million to 140 million unique TCR beta sequences.

CDR1 is GTSNPN, CDR2 SVGIG, per germline (reference sequence). Trimming took 4 bases from V and 13 from J, leaving 14 bases between them. This CDR3 is 11 amino acids long. 13 Jbeta primers and 60 Vbeta primers were used for the PCR. This table comes from immunoSEQ multiplex PCR, and its TCRdb copy is limited to in-frame clones, with some not included. The sample yields roughly 100,000 clones, 70% to 80% seen once. The TCR comes from a man younger than 35 in good health and CMV-seropositive. This rearrangement joins TRBV30 to TRBJ1-3; D remains unclear. The sequenced sample was PBMCs. The CDR3 nucleotides read TGTGCCTGGAAATTCGGGGTGGTTATATATTTT. Protein sequence: CAWKFGVVIYF.